Listed below are T cell receptor beta chains from one sample, sequenced in a study. TCRdb independently ran MiXCR on the 5' RACE reads; one entry per CDR3 protein. The sample contains over 55,000 distinct CDR3 sequences, 28% of which appear only once. What was sequenced was tumor-infiltrating memory CD4+ T cells sorted from the breast tumor. The receptors shown here come from a female donor with breast cancer. Each CDR3 is given with its conserved first and last residue. Each record gives: D gene, J gene, V gene, clone size, CDR3 protein, CDR3 DNA. The D gene is left open where the match is weak. The size entry is marked missing in some rows and otherwise reads once, few, many or a size class.

TRBD2	TRBJ2-3	TRBV7-6	NA	CASSTLEGLGTDTQYF	TGTGCCAGCAGCACCCTTGAGGGACTAGGAACAGATACGCAGTATTTT
NA	TRBJ2-2	TRBV6-1	few	CASRIEVTGELFF	TGTGCCAGCAGGATCGAGGTTACCGGGGAGCTGTTTTTT
NA	TRBJ1-6	TRBV12-3/TRBV12-4	NA	CASSQGQDNSPLHF	TGTGCCAGCAGTCAGGGACAAGATAATTCACCCCTCCACTTT
NA	TRBJ2-5	TRBV5-1	few	CASSLGGRFQETQYF	TGCGCCAGCAGCTTGGGGGGACGGTTCCAAGAGACCCAGTACTTC
TRBD2	TRBJ2-1	TRBV11-2	once	CASTISGAEQFF	TGTGCCAGCACAATTAGCGGGGCTGAGCAGTTCTTC
TRBD2	TRBJ2-3	TRBV5-1	NA	CASSLGAGVTDTQYF	TGCGCCAGCAGCTTGGGAGCGGGAGTGACAGATACGCAGTATTTT
NA	TRBJ2-3	TRBV7-2	many	CATGTYLSTDTQYF	TGTGCCACAGGGACTTACCTCTCCACAGATACGCAGTATTTT
TRBD1	TRBJ2-2	TRBV13	NA	CASSPTGANTGELFF	TGTGCCAGCAGCCCGACAGGGGCGAACACCGGGGAGCTGTTTTTT
TRBD2	TRBJ2-1	TRBV5-1	NA	CASSDSGSVENEQFF	TGCGCCAGCAGCGATAGCGGGAGCGTAGAGAATGAGCAGTTCTTC
NA	TRBJ2-5	TRBV2	NA	CASSEAYETQDKQYF	TGTGCCAGCAGTGAAGCGTACGAAACACAAGACAAACAGTACTTC
TRBD2	TRBJ2-7	TRBV7-2	few	CASSLTSVAYEQYF	TGTGCCAGCAGCTTAACTAGCGTTGCCTACGAGCAGTACTTC
NA	TRBJ2-1	TRBV9	NA	CASSVFSQGYNEQFF	TGTGCCAGCAGCGTATTCTCCCAGGGCTACAATGAGCAGTTCTTC
NA	TRBJ1-1	TRBV15	medium-sized	CATSRDQQEAFF	TGTGCCACCAGCAGAGATCAACAGGAAGCTTTCTTT
TRBD2	TRBJ2-7	TRBV6-6	NA	CASSHSGSSYEQCF	TGTGCCAGCAGCCATAGCGGGAGTTCCTACGAGCAGTGCTTC
NA	TRBJ2-5	TRBV5-1	few	CASSFGVRGGETQYF	TGCGCCAGCAGCTTCGGAGTAAGGGGGGGAGAGACCCAGTACTTC
TRBD1	TRBJ1-2	TRBV6-5	NA	CASRRPGTEDYTF	TGTGCCAGCAGACGTCCCGGGACAGAGGACTACACCTTC
TRBD1	TRBJ2-1	TRBV28	few	CASSLRSRDRGYNEQFF	TGTGCCAGCAGTTTACGGAGCCGGGACAGGGGTTACAATGAGCAGTTCTTC
NA	TRBJ2-3	TRBV5-1	NA	CASSLASSTDTQYF	TGCGCCAGCAGCTTGGCTTCTAGCACAGATACGCAGTATTTT
NA	TRBJ1-3	TRBV29-1	many	CSVQTNAGNTIYF	TGCAGCGTACAGACCAACGCTGGAAACACCATATATTTT
NA	TRBJ1-2	TRBV7-2	NA	CASSPPGRSPHIF	TGTGCCAGCAGCCCCCCCGGGCGGAGTCCGCACATCTTC
TRBD1	TRBJ1-2	TRBV6-6	many	CASSPGTGFGYTF	TGTGCCAGCAGCCCCGGGACAGGGTTCGGCTACACCTTC
NA	TRBJ2-5	TRBV7-8	NA	CASSFGYQETQYF	TGTGCCAGCAGCTTTGGCTACCAAGAGACCCAGTACTTC
NA	TRBJ1-5	TRBV9	NA	CASSIDPDQPQHF	TGTGCCAGCAGCATAGACCCAGATCAGCCCCAGCATTTT
NA	TRBJ2-7	TRBV4-1	NA	CASSARGISYEQYF	TGCGCCAGCAGCGCACGGGGCATCTCCTACGAGCAGTACTTC
NA	TRBJ2-1	TRBV27	NA	CASSHKPRDWGNEQFF	TGTGCCAGCAGTCACAAGCCCCGGGACTGGGGAAATGAGCAGTTCTTC
NA	TRBJ1-1	TRBV12-3/TRBV12-4	few	CASRLLEEAFF	TGTGCCAGCAGACTCCTGGAGGAAGCTTTCTTT
TRBD2	TRBJ2-3	TRBV3-1	many	CASSQGVAGVGTDTQYF	TGTGCCAGCAGCCAAGGGGTAGCGGGAGTGGGCACAGATACGCAGTATTTT
NA	TRBJ2-1	TRBV5-1	NA	CASSLDGVATYNEQFF	TGCGCCAGCAGCTTGGATGGAGTCGCTACCTACAATGAGCAGTTCTTC
NA	TRBJ1-1	TRBV5-1	few	CASSLTPLADTEAFF	TGCGCCAGCAGCTTGACCCCTCTTGCGGACACTGAAGCTTTCTTT
NA	TRBJ1-1	TRBV20-1	NA	CSGAGNLGTEAFF	TGCAGCGGGGCAGGGAATTTGGGCACTGAAGCTTTCTTT
TRBD2	TRBJ2-1	TRBV7-2	NA	CASSTQTSGPYNEQFF	TGTGCCAGCAGCACCCAGACTAGCGGGCCCTACAATGAGCAGTTCTTC
TRBD2	TRBJ2-5	TRBV11-3	few	CASSPGPSGLGETQYF	TGTGCCAGCAGCCCAGGGCCTAGCGGACTGGGAGAGACCCAGTACTTC
NA	TRBJ1-2	TRBV30	NA	CAWNIGGYGYTF	TGTGCCTGGAATATCGGGGGCTATGGCTACACCTTC
NA	TRBJ1-3	TRBV20-1	few	CSARGRFSGNTIYF	TGCAGTGCTAGAGGCCGGTTCTCTGGAAACACCATATATTTT
NA	TRBJ1-2	TRBV6-1	NA	CASSEGFVPFQGGTF	TGTGCCAGCAGTGAAGGGTTCGTTCCCTTCCAGGGCGGCACCTTC
NA	TRBJ1-4	TRBV5-1	few	CASSFGQLNEKLFF	TGCGCCAGCAGCTTCGGACAGCTTAATGAAAAACTGTTTTTT
NA	TRBJ2-1	TRBV7-7	NA	CASSLSKQDKQFF	TGTGCTAGCAGCTTGTCGAAACAGGATAAGCAGTTCTTC